The T cell receptor beta chain described here comes from a study of cytomegalovirus exposure and HLA in healthy donors. Study as a whole: Both the roughly 120 validation repertoires and the approximately 700 first-cohort repertoires used the same platform, as reported by a later analysis.

This clone was seen just once. Its antigen is currently unknown. The CDR3 has 13 amino acids. Germline V gives CDR1 SGDLS, CDR2 YYNGEE. V gave up 0 bases and J gave up 4 bases, with 7 bases separating them. Assay: immunoSEQ multiplex PCR; the TCRdb copy retains only in-frame clones and omits some. In the table there are over 150,000 clones, nearly 90% of which are singletons. Study-wide results and caveats: The study listed some 160 cytomegalovirus-associated TCR beta chains.

Separate from the roughly 720-subject first cohort, the approximately 130-subject validation cohort was the one that the donors belonged to. Sequenced: PBMCs. This sequence joins TRBV9 and TRBJ1-1; no firm D call. The sequence was obtained from a woman in her late teens or twenties in good health and CMV-seropositive. CDR3 sequence: CASSVAGITEAFF. Here the CDR3 DNA reads TGTGCCAGCAGCGTAGCTGGCATCACTGAAGCTTTCTTT.